The 9 T cell receptor beta chains below were found in one sample sequenced in a study of response to subunit inactivated influenza vaccine. TCRdb re-derived calls from the RT-PCR reads in MiXCR, one entry per CDR3 protein. This table has some 200,000 distinct CDR3 sequences, more than 10% appearing once. Separately, the same data were catalogued under a study of T cells expressing NK-cell markers. This second report adds: In generating TCR beta cDNA, 5'RACE template switching with UMIs was used.

Sequenced here: CD8+ T cells sorted from PBMCs, sampled approximately 12 days after vaccination. All receptors come from a man aged 50-59 years who received an inactivated influenza vaccine.

This clonotype appeared once. V is TRBV4-2 and J is TRBJ2-3; D might be TRBD1 (5 bases). Germline assignment: CDR1 LGHNA and CDR2 YNFKEQ. CDR3 length: 17 residues. The V end was cut by 4 bases, the J end by 1 base, with 18 bases between. CDR3 amino acids: CASSLSQWTTRTDTQYF. The DNA for the CDR3 is TGTGCCAGCAGCCTAAGCCAGTGGACAACGCGCACAGATACGCAGTATTTT.

This clonotype was detected ten times or more. This rearrangement joins TRBV2 to TRBJ2-7; either TRBD1 or TRBD2 may supply D (5 bases each). Trimming took 1 base from V and 7 from J, leaving 14 bases between them. This CDR3 is built from 14 residues. Germline CDR1 and CDR2: SNHLY and FYNNEI. Here the CDR3 reads CASSEGRGVREQYF. The CDR3 DNA reads as TGTGCCAGCAGTGAAGGTAGAGGGGTTAGGGAGCAGTACTTC.

At least ten counts were recorded for this clonotype. The chain recombines TRBV15 with TRBJ2-4; TRBD2 agrees at 9 bases. Trimming cost V 2 bases and J 0 bases; bases outside gene matches: 8. This CDR3 spans 18 amino acids. Germline V CDR1 and CDR2: LNHNV, YYDKDF (reference sequence). The CDR3 loop reads CATSRLAGNLLAKNIQYF. CDR3 nucleotide sequence: TGTGCCACCAGCAGACTAGCGGGGAATTTACTAGCCAAAAACATTCAGTACTTC.

V and J are TRBV7-8 and TRBJ2-1, with a tentative D call TRBD2 (6 bases). This CDR3 is 16 amino acids long. V gave up 1 base and J gave up 1 base, with 11 bases separating them. In germline, CDR1 is SGHVS, CDR2 FQNEAQ. The CDR3 nucleotides are TGTGCCAGCAGCTTAGGCTTGGGGGGATCCTACAATGAGCAGTTCTTC. This encodes CASSLGLGGSYNEQFF.

The chain couples TRBV6-6 to TRBJ2-3, with unresolved D. The CDR3 is 11 residues long. V gave up 10 bases and J gave up 3 bases, with 8 bases separating them. Germline V gene data show CDR1 as MNHNY and CDR2 as SVGAGI (reference sequence). This CDR3 is CATWGTDTQYF. CDR3 DNA: TGTGCCACCTGGGGTACAGATACGCAGTATTTT.

This clonotype showed up many times. The chain combines TRBV4-1 with TRBJ2-7; D perhaps matches TRBD1 (5 bases). CDR1 and CDR2 (germline): MGHRA, YSYEKL. The CDR3 covers 15 residues. Trimming took 0 bases from V and 3 from J, leaving 12 bases between them. Here the CDR3 reads CASSQDPRTGYEQYF. DNA of the CDR3: TGCGCCAGCAGCCAAGATCCCCGAACAGGCTACGAGCAGTACTTC.

This clonotype has ten or more counts. The CDR3 coding sequence is TGTGCCAGCAGCCGTCGGGGGGTCCAAGAGACCCAGTACTTC. It encodes CASSRRGVQETQYF. The V and J genes are TRBV7-9 and TRBJ2-5; 7 positions agree with TRBD2. V shed 5 bases and J 1 base; nucleotides not matched to a gene: 4. Germline loops: CDR1 SEHNR, CDR2 FQNEAQ (reference sequence). There are 14 residues in the CDR3.

This clonotype was seen more than once but under ten times. The chain couples TRBV15 to TRBJ2-2; possibly TRBD2 for D (7 bases). V dropped 11 bases and J dropped 3 bases, with 10 bases sitting between them. The CDR3 consists of 12 residues. Germline V gives CDR1 LNHNV, CDR2 YYDKDF (reference sequence). For the CDR3, the DNA is TGTGCCGGGAGGGGGGACACCGGGGAGCTGTTTTTT. This translates into CAGRGDTGELFF. The whole variable domain, filled in from reference TRBV15 and TRBJ2-2, reads DAMVIQNPRYQVTQFGKPVTLSCSQTLNHNVMYWYQQKSSQAPKLLFHYYDKDFNNEADTPDNFQSRRPNTSFCFLDIRSPGLGDTAMYLCAGRGDTGELFFGEGSRLTVL.

The chain joins TRBV4-3 to TRBJ2-7, with 12 bases matching TRBD2. CDR1 and CDR2 from the germline V gene are LGHNA and YSLEER. V lost 3 bases and J lost 0; bases outside the gene matches: 3. This CDR3 spans 16 amino acids. The CDR3 here is CASSHGLAGSSYEQYF. DNA for the CDR3: TGCGCCAGCAGCCACGGACTAGCGGGGAGCTCCTACGAGCAGTACTTC.